This T cell receptor (beta chain) appears in the sequencing data of a study of blood T cell repertoires in COVID-19. In the study overall: The origin of the acute and convalescent COVID-19 samples was the United States, Italy and Spain. Sources were T cells, B-cell-depleted T cells, or PBMCs; the material itself was cDNA or gDNA.

In Seattle, patients joined the study during active infection and were tracked longitudinally. Under the authors' procedure: From reference gene primer amplification, estimates of nucleated cell counts were derived. Libraries were prepared by immunoSEQ multiplex PCR; TCRdb keeps only in-frame clonotypes and omits some of them. V, J and clone size are taken as reported in that table, and D and trimming were inferred from the DNA itself. Here the sample spans 210,000 or so clones, over 75% being singletons. The CDR3 loop spans 16 amino acids. Looked up from germline, CDR1 is MNHEY and CDR2 is SMNVEV (reference sequence). Trimming shortened V by 4 bases and J by 0 bases, and 15 bases separated the two germline ends.

The sample taken for sequencing was peripheral blood. The receptor comes from a man aged 50-60 years with COVID-19, enrolled during active disease. The V call is TRBV27, the J call TRBJ1-2; D remains ambiguous. In DNA form, the CDR3 reads TGTGCCAGCAGTTCCTCTGGTGTGCTAGCTAACTATGGCTACACCTTC. Translating it yields CASSSSGVLANYGYTF.